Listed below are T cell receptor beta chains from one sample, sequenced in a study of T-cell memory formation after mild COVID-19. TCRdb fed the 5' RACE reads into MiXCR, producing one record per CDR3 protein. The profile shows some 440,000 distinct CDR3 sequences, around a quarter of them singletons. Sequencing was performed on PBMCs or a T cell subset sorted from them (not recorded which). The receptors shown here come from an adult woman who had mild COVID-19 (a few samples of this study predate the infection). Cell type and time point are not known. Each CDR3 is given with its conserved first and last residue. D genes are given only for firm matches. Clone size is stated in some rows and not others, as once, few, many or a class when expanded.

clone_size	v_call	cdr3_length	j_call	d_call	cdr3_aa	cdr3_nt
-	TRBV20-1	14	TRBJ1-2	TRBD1	CSARRDPGGYGYTF	TGCAGTGCTAGAAGAGATCCAGGGGGGTATGGCTACACCTTC
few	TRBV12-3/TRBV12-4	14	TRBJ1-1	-	CASRRGTMNTEAFF	TGTGCCAGCAGAAGAGGAACCATGAACACTGAAGCTTTCTTT
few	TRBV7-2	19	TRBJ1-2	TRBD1	CASSSPTGTAGRSNYGYTF	TGTGCCAGCAGCTCACCAACCGGGACAGCAGGGAGATCCAACTATGGCTACACCTTC
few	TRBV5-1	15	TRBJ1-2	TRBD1	CASSLDVGTAVGYTF	TGCGCCAGCAGCTTGGATGTTGGGACAGCGGTGGGCTACACCTTC
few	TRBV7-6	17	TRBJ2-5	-	CASSLVLGSPAIETQYF	TGTGCCAGCAGCTTAGTTCTTGGTTCACCCGCAATTGAGACCCAGTACTTC
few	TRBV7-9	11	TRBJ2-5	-	CATGVRETQYF	TGTGCCACAGGGGTGAGAGAGACCCAGTACTTC
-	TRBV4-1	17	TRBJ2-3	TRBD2	CASSRPSSGGPTDTQYF	TGCGCCAGCAGCCGCCCCTCCAGCGGGGGGCCGACAGATACGCAGTATTTT
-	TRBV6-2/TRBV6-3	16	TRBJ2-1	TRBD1	CASRKGDRGFYNEQFF	TGTGCCAGCAGAAAAGGCGACAGGGGCTTCTACAATGAGCAGTTCTTC
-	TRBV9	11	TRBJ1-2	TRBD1	CASSKQQGYTF	TGTGCCAGCAGCAAACAACAGGGGTACACCTTC
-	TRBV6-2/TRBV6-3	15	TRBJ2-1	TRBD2	CASSSPSGTIHEQFF	TGTGCCAGCAGTTCTCCGAGCGGGACTATCCATGAGCAGTTCTTC
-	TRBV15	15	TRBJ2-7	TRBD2	CATSEGPSGHYEQYF	TGTGCCACCAGCGAAGGCCCTAGCGGGCACTACGAGCAGTACTTC